Below are 30 T cell receptor beta chains sequenced from a single sample in a study of cytomegalovirus exposure and HLA in healthy donors listed by TCRdb under 2017. Libraries were constructed by the immunoSEQ multiplex PCR assay. For the multiplex PCR, a mixture combining 60 forward primers for TCR Vbeta segments and 13 reverse primers for TCR Jbeta segments was used. TCRdb took over this immuneACCESS table, retaining in-frame rearrangements with V and J assigned. Such tables are incomplete; in checked studies, under half of the missing clones stem from an unresolved V gene, and the remainder is unexplained. The sample includes about 140,000 clones, with roughly 73% observed a single time. The ten largest clones take up 1% to 1.5% of the sample. Material: PBMCs. The receptors come from a woman between 35 and 50 years old in good health and CMV-seronegative.

The chain carries TRBV7-9 and TRBJ1-4; TRBD1 matches at 8 bases. This CDR3 region has 15 residues. Germline-derived CDR1 and CDR2 are SEHNR and FQNEAQ (reference sequence). V was clipped by 4 bases and J by 8 bases; unmatched bases: 9. Here the CDR3 DNA reads TGTGCCAGCAGCTCAGACGGGACAGGTCGGGAAAAACTGTTTTTT. The encoded protein is CASSSDGTGREKLFF.

This clone was counted only a few times. The chain is built from TRBV5-4 and TRBJ2-3, with D perhaps matching TRBD1 (6 bases). From germline, CDR1 is SGHNT and CDR2 YYREEE (reference sequence). V shed 1 base and J shed 0 bases, with 12 bases lying between them. The CDR3 covers 16 residues. This CDR3 reads CASSLPRGMSTDTQYF. Written as DNA, the CDR3 is TGTGCCAGCAGCTTGCCGAGGGGGATGAGCACAGATACGCAGTATTTT.

As regards this clone: Other DNA sequences in this specimen translate into the identical CDR3. The chain links TRBV9 to TRBJ1-1, with D perhaps matching TRBD1 (5 bases). The ends were cut back, 2 bases at V and 3 bases at J, with 8 bases in the middle. Germline V gives CDR1 SGDLS, CDR2 YYNGEE. The CDR3 contains 13 residues. CDR3 loop: CASSVGGYTEAFF. The CDR3 bases are TGTGCCAGCAGCGTCGGGGGTTACACTGAAGCTTTCTTT.

The CDR3 coding sequence is TGTGCCACACAAACTCCTAGCGGGGGAGACCGCACAGATACGCAGTATTTT. This sequence encodes CATQTPSGGDRTDTQYF. V and J are TRBV15 and TRBJ2-3; TRBD2 agrees at 10 bases. The CDR3 extends over 17 amino acids. The ends lost 9 bases at V and 1 base at J; junction bases unmatched: 13. The germline CDR1 and CDR2 sequences are LNHNV and YYDKDF (reference sequence).

The rearrangement uses TRBV19 and TRBJ1-5; D might be TRBD1 (6 bases). Germline V gene sequence: CDR1 LNHDA, CDR2 SQIVND (reference sequence). The length of the CDR3 is 15 residues. V was trimmed by 9 bases and J by 0 bases, leaving 15 bases between them. CDR3 sequence reads: CASKARGLSNQPQHF. The CDR3, as DNA: TGTGCCAGCAAAGCCAGGGGTCTTAGCAATCAGCCCCAGCATTTT.

V is TRBV10-3 and J is TRBJ1-1; unclear D gene. There are 14 residues in the CDR3. Germline CDR1 and CDR2: ENHRY and SYGVKD. V lost 0 bases and J 5 bases, leaving 10 bases between the germline ends. The CDR3 protein is CAISESGGRTEAFF. The CDR3 DNA follows: TGTGCCATCAGTGAGTCTGGAGGGCGGACTGAAGCTTTCTTT.

The table lists this clone with a few counts. CDR3 protein: CASSLIGVGQQETQYF. The CDR3 DNA sequence: TGTGCCAGCAGCTTGATAGGTGTCGGACAGCAAGAGACCCAGTACTTC. The V call is TRBV5-4, the J call TRBJ2-5; D perhaps matches TRBD1 (6 bases). Looked up from germline, CDR1 is SGHNT and CDR2 is YYREEE (reference sequence). Trimming took 1 base from V and 2 from J, leaving 15 bases between them. CDR3 length: 16 amino acids. Based on the CDR3 plus reference TRBV5-4 and TRBJ2-5, the full variable domain is ETGVTQSPTHLIKTRGQQVTLRCSSQSGHNTVSWYQQALGQGPQFIFQYYREEENGRGNFPPRFSGLQFPNYSSELNVNALELDDSALYLCASSLIGVGQQETQYFGPGTRLLVL.

This clone has a handful of counts. The chain combines TRBV7-9 with TRBJ1-2, with D possibly TRBD1 on 5 matching bases. Germline CDR1 reads SEHNR; CDR2 reads FQNEAQ (reference sequence). Trimming shortened V by 5 bases and J by 7 bases, and 17 bases separated the two germline ends. The CDR3 length is 14 residues. The CDR3 region is CASSRDSLIVGYTF. CDR3 nucleotide sequence: TGTGCCAGCAGCCGGGACTCCCTCATAGTTGGCTACACCTTC.

In its sample, this clone was seen once. This chain connects TRBV11-2 to TRBJ2-5; TRBD2 is a possible D gene (5 bases). Germline CDR1 is SGHAT and CDR2 is FQNNGV. This CDR3 comprises 13 residues. The V end was cut by 4 bases, the J end by 2 bases, with 8 bases between. The CDR3 DNA reads TGTGCCAGCAGCTACCGGACTCAAGAGACCCAGTACTTC. Its translation: CASSYRTQETQYF. The whole variable domain, filled in from reference TRBV11-2 and TRBJ2-5, reads EAGVAQSPRYKIIEKRQSVAFWCNPISGHATLYWYQQILGQGPKLLIQFQNNGVVDDSQLPKDRFSAERLKGVDSTLKIQPAKLEDSAVYLCASSYRTQETQYFGPGTRLLVL.

The rearrangement links TRBV4-1 to TRBJ1-1; D is unresolved. Germline assignment: CDR1 MGHRA and CDR2 YSYEKL. V lost 7 bases and J 0 bases, leaving 15 bases between the germline ends. The CDR3 contains 15 residues. The CDR3: CASTLQEGMNTEAFF. Written as DNA, the CDR3 is TGCGCCAGCACCCTTCAGGAGGGTATGAACACTGAAGCTTTCTTT.

This clone was observed a handful of times. The rearrangement links TRBV27 to TRBJ1-1, with D maybe TRBD1 (5 bases). Trimming removed 0 bases at V and 4 bases at J, with 12 bases between. CDR1 is MNHEY, CDR2 SMNVEV, per germline (reference sequence). The CDR3 contains 15 residues. The CDR3 reads CASSLSTGDSTEAFF. CDR3 DNA sequence: TGTGCCAGCAGTTTATCCACTGGGGACTCCACTGAAGCTTTCTTT.

The rearrangement joins TRBV10-1 to TRBJ1-6, with D maybe TRBD1 (5 bases). CDR1 and CDR2 from the germline V gene are WNHNN and SYGVQD (reference sequence). V lost 5 bases and J lost 3, with 23 bases in between. The CDR3 sequence is 19 residues long. The CDR3 region is CASSKGCQGLVFYNSPLHF. For the CDR3, the DNA is TGCGCCAGCAGTAAAGGGTGTCAGGGCCTTGTCTTCTATAATTCACCCCTCCACTTT.

The chain has TRBV5-4 and TRBJ1-1, with unresolved D. The CDR3 length is 13 residues. Germline V lookup: CDR1 SGHNT, CDR2 YYREEE (reference sequence). Trimming shortened V by 5 bases and J by 5 bases, and 13 bases separated the two germline ends. In DNA form, the CDR3 reads TGTGCCAGCAGACTCGTATCTCGAACTGAAGCTTTCTTT. It yields the protein CASRLVSRTEAFF.

This chain links TRBV5-1 with TRBJ1-6; 8 nucleotides match TRBD1. V shed 4 bases and J 6 bases; nucleotides not matched to a gene: 3. CDR3 length: 14 residues. CDR1 and CDR2 (germline): SGHRS, YFSETQ. CDR3 sequence: CASSVTGGNSPLHF. The CDR3 DNA reads TGCGCCAGCAGCGTTACAGGGGGTAATTCACCCCTCCACTTT.

This clone was picked up one time. The V and J genes are TRBV11-2 and TRBJ2-5; perhaps TRBD2 as D (5 bases). Germline assignment: CDR1 SGHAT and CDR2 FQNNGV. V lost 5 bases, J lost 4 bases, and 17 bases lay in between. The CDR3 has 15 residues. The CDR3 nucleotides are TGTGCCAGCAGCCCCCCGAGATGGCGGGCAGAGACCCAGTACTTC. Its protein product is CASSPPRWRAETQYF. Full variable domain (outside the CDR3, taken from reference TRBV11-2 and TRBJ2-5): EAGVAQSPRYKIIEKRQSVAFWCNPISGHATLYWYQQILGQGPKLLIQFQNNGVVDDSQLPKDRFSAERLKGVDSTLKIQPAKLEDSAVYLCASSPPRWRAETQYFGPGTRLLVL.

This clone occurred a few times. This chain uses TRBV4-2 with TRBJ1-5; the match to TRBD1 covers 9 bases. The J segment lost 7 bases and the V segment lost 0 bases, leaving 4 bases of the junction unmatched. Germline CDR1 is LGHNA and CDR2 is YNFKEQ. The CDR3 loop spans 15 amino acids. The CDR3 DNA follows: TGTGCCAGCAGCCAAGAACAGGGGGCTGTACAGCCCCAGCATTTT. Its protein product is CASSQEQGAVQPQHF.

The chain is built from TRBV27 and TRBJ2-3; 9 nucleotides agree with TRBD2. Trimming removed 6 bases from V and 3 bases from J; junction bases left unmatched: 10. The CDR3 spans 16 residues. Germline V lookup: CDR1 MNHEY, CDR2 SMNVEV (reference sequence). CDR3 protein: CASRAGTSFVTDTQYF. The CDR3 nucleotides are TGTGCCAGCAGGGCTGGGACTAGCTTTGTAACAGATACGCAGTATTTT.

The chain has TRBV9 and TRBJ2-2; TRBD1 matches 8 bases. The germline V gene has CDR1 SGDLS and CDR2 YYNGEE. This CDR3 has 16 amino acids. With 4 bases clipped from V and 6 bases from J, the junction kept 11 bases outside the gene matches. The CDR3 protein is CASSPQGALGSGELFF. The CDR3 DNA follows: TGTGCCAGCAGCCCGCAGGGGGCCTTGGGATCCGGGGAGCTGTTTTTT.

The chain uses TRBV7-2 and TRBJ2-5, with 7 bases lining up with TRBD1. In germline, CDR1 is SGHTA, CDR2 FQGNSA. The CDR3 covers 14 residues. V shed 3 bases, J shed 4 bases, and the junction held 5 bases outside the gene matches. In DNA, the CDR3 is TGTGCCAGCAGCTTTAACAGGGGCCGAGAGACCCAGTACTTC. Its translation: CASSFNRGRETQYF.

The table lists this clone with a few counts. The chain has TRBV6-6 and TRBJ2-1, with D perhaps matching TRBD1 (5 bases). V shed 3 bases and J shed 1 base, with 10 bases lying between them. Germline V gives CDR1 MNHNY, CDR2 SVGAGI (reference sequence). This CDR3 region has 15 residues. CDR3 in amino acids: CASSYSSGSYNEQFF. For the CDR3, the DNA is TGTGCCAGCAGTTATAGTTCAGGGTCCTACAATGAGCAGTTCTTC.

This chain joins TRBV28 and TRBJ2-3, with TRBD2 as a possible D gene (5 bases). The CDR3 consists of 17 residues. Trimming shortened V by 3 bases and J by 4 bases, and 20 bases separated the two germline ends. Germline V gene lookup returns CDR1 MDHEN and CDR2 SYDVKM. The CDR3 nucleotides are TGTGCCAGCAGTTTTCTCAAGGAGGTCCTACAGCCAGATACGCAGTATTTT. Protein sequence: CASSFLKEVLQPDTQYF.

The chain joins TRBV6-1 to TRBJ1-1; D might be TRBD1 (5 bases). This CDR3 region has 13 residues. Germline V gene lookup returns CDR1 MNHNS and CDR2 SASEGT. V was cut by 11 bases and J by 0 bases, with 13 bases left in between. The CDR3 region is CAAKGSLNTEAFF. DNA of the CDR3: TGTGCCGCAAAGGGGTCCCTGAACACTGAAGCTTTCTTT.

With respect to this clone: Other DNA sequences in the same sample also yield this CDR3. This chain links TRBV4-2 with TRBJ1-2; no clear D. Trimming cost V 0 bases and J 2 bases, with 7 bases left between them. CDR1 is LGHNA, CDR2 YNFKEQ, per germline. This CDR3 spans 14 amino acids. The CDR3 coding sequence is TGTGCCAGCAGCCAAGATCTAAGAAACTATGGCTACACCTTC. Translating gives CASSQDLRNYGYTF.

The J gene is TRBJ2-1, the V gene TRBV6-5; 7 bases are a match to TRBD1. The CDR3 is 15 amino acids. V lost 2 bases, J lost 3 bases, and 4 bases stayed unmatched. CDR1 is MNHEY, CDR2 SVGAGI, per germline. This CDR3 reads CASSYLAGGYNEQFF. The CDR3 nucleotides read TGTGCCAGCAGTTACCTGGCAGGGGGCTACAATGAGCAGTTCTTC.

V and J are TRBV5-1 and TRBJ1-5; the D is unclear. The CDR3 sequence is 13 residues long. The germline V and J ends were trimmed by 0 bases and 5 bases, with 6 bases remaining between them. Germline CDR1 is SGHRS and CDR2 is YFSETQ. CDR3 sequence: CASSLGGDQPQHF. The DNA for the CDR3 is TGCGCCAGCAGCTTGGGGGGAGATCAGCCCCAGCATTTT. The complete variable domain, with remaining parts taken from reference TRBV5-1 and TRBJ1-5, reads KAGVTQTPRYLIKTRGQQVTLSCSPISGHRSVSWYQQTPGQGLQFLFEYFSETQRNKGNFPGRFSGRQFSNSRSEMNVSTLELGDSALYLCASSLGGDQPQHFGDGTRLSIL.

The chain is built from TRBV28 and TRBJ2-7; no reliable D call. The CDR3 length is 15 residues. Trimming left V 5 bases short and J 7 bases short, with 21 bases between. CDR1 is MDHEN and CDR2 is SYDVKM in the germline V gene. The CDR3 loop reads CASSPSGGSSSEQYV. The CDR3 bases are TGTGCCAGCAGTCCCTCTGGTGGATCCTCCTCGGAGCAGTACGTC.

The chain carries TRBV7-3 and TRBJ2-2; D possibly corresponds to TRBD1 (5 bases). In germline, CDR1 is SGHTA, CDR2 FQGTGA. This CDR3 spans 15 amino acids. V lost 5 bases and J 2 bases, leaving 12 bases between the germline ends. This chain's CDR3 is CASSQWGSNTGELFF. The CDR3 DNA follows: TGTGCCAGCAGCCAATGGGGCAGCAACACCGGGGAGCTGTTTTTT.

The chain is built from TRBV5-4 and TRBJ2-7; 7 bases are a match to TRBD1. CDR3 length: 15 residues. Germline lookup yields CDR1 SGHNT and CDR2 YYREEE (reference sequence). Losses at the gene ends were 4 bases for V and 0 bases for J; bases not matched to a gene: 7. This CDR3 reads CASSQPGQSSYEQYF. CDR3 nucleotides: TGTGCCAGCAGCCAACCGGGACAGTCCTCCTACGAGCAGTACTTC.

The chain combines TRBV25-1 with TRBJ2-3, with D perhaps matching TRBD1 (6 bases). The germline CDR1 and CDR2 sequences are MGHDK and SYGVNS. V was cut by 2 bases and J by 2 bases, with 17 bases left in between. The CDR3 has 17 residues. The CDR3 here is CASSEKGQPNLTDTQYF. The CDR3 region has the DNA TGTGCCAGCAGTGAAAAAGGACAGCCAAACCTCACAGATACGCAGTATTTT.

The chain couples TRBV6-5 to TRBJ1-2, with 8 bases aligning to TRBD1. The J segment lost 7 bases and the V segment lost 6 bases, leaving 10 bases of the junction unmatched. Germline CDR1 is MNHEY and CDR2 is SVGAGI. The CDR3 sequence is 14 residues long. The CDR3 DNA is TGTGCCAGCAGGAGGGACAGGCAAAACCGTGGCTACACCTTC. Encoded protein: CASRRDRQNRGYTF.